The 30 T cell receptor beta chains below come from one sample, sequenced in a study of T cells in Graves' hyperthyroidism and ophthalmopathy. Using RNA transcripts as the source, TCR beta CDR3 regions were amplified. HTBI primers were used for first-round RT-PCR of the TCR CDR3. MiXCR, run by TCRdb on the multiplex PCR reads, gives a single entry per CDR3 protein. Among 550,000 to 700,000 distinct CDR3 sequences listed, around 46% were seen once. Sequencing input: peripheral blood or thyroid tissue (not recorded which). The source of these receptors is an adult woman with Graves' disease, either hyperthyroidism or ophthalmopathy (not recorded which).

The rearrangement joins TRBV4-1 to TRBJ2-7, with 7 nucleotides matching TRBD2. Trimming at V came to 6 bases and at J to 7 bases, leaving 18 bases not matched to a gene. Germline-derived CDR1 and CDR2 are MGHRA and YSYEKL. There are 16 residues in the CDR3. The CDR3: CASRRVWGGVKNEQYF. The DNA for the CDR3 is TGCGCCAGCAGAAGGGTTTGGGGGGGAGTTAAGAATGAGCAGTACTTC.

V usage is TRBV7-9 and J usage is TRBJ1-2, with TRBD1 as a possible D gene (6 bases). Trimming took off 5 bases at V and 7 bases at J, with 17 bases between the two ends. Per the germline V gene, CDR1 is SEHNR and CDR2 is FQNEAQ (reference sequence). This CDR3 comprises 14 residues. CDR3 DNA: TGTGCCAGCAGCCCCACACAGGGACTGGGTGGCTACACCTTC. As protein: CASSPTQGLGGYTF.

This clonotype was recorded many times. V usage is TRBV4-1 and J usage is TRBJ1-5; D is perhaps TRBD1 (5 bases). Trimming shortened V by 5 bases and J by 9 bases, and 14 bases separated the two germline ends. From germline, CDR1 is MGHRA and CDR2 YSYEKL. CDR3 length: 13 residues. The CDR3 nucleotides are TGCGCCAGCAGCTCGGGACCCCTGCGGCCCCAGCATTTT. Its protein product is CASSSGPLRPQHF.

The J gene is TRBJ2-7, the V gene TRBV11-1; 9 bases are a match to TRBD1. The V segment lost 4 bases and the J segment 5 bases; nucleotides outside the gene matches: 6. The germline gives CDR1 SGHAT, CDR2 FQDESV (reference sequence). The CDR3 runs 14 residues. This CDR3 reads CASSSQDRGHEQYF. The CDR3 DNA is TGTGCCAGCAGCTCCCAGGACAGGGGCCACGAGCAGTACTTC.

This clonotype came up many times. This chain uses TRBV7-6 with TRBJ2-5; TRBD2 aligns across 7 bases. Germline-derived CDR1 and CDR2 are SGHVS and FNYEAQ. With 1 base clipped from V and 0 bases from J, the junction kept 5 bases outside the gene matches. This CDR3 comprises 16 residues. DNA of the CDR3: TGTGCCAGCAGCTTAGGTTCCGGGAGGTACCAAGAGACCCAGTACTTC. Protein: CASSLGSGRYQETQYF.

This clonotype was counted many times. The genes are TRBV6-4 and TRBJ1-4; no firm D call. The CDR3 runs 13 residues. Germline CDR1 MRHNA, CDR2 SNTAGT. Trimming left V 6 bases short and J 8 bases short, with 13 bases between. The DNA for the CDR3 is TGTGCCAGCAGCGCCGATCCTGGGGAAAAACTGTTTTTT. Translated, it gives CASSADPGEKLFF.

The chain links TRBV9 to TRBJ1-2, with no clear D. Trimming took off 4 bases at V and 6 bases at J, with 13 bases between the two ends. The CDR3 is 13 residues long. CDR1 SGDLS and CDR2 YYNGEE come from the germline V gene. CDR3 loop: CASSFGTNDGYTF. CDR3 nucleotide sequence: TGTGCCAGCAGCTTTGGTACCAACGATGGCTACACCTTC.

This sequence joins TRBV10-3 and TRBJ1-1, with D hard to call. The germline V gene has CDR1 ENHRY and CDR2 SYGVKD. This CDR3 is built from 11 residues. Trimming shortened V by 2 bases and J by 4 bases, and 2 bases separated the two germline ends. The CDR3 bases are TGTGCCATCAGTGAGGTCACTGAAGCTTTCTTT. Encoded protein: CAISEVTEAFF.

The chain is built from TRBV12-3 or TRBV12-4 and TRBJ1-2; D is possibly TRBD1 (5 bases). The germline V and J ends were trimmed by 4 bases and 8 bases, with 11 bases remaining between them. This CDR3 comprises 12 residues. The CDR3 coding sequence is TGTGCCAGCAGTTCTGGGGGGGAGGGCTACACCTTC. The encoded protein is CASSSGGEGYTF.

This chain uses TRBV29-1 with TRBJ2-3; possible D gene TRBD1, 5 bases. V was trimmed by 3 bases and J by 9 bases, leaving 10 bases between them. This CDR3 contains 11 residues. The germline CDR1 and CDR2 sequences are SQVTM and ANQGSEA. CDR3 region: CSVDEAGTQYF. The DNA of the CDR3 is TGCAGCGTTGATGAGGCAGGGACGCAGTATTTT.

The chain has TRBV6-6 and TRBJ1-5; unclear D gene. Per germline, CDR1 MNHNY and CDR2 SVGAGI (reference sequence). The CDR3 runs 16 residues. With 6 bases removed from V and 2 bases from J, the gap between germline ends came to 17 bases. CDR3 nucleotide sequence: TGTGCCAGCAGCAAATTTGTGTCGGTAGGCAATCAGCCCCAGCATTTT. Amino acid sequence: CASSKFVSVGNQPQHF.

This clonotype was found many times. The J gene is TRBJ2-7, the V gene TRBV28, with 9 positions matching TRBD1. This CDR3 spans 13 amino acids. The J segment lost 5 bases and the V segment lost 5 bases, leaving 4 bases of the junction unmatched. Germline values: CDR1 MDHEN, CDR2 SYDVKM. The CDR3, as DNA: TGTGCCAGCAGTCATACAGGGGGCGACGAGCAGTACTTC. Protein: CASSHTGGDEQYF.

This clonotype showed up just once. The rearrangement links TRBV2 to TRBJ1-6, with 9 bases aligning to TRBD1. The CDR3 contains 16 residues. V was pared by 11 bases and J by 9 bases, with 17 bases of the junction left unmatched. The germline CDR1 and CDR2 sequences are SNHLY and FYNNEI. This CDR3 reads CAGQLGQGRGSSPLHF. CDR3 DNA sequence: TGTGCCGGCCAGCTGGGACAGGGACGGGGGAGTTCACCCCTCCACTTT.

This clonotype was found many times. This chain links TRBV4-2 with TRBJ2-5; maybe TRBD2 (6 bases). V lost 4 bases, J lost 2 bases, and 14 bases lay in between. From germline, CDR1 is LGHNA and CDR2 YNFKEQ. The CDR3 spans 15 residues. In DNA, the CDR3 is TGTGCCAGCAGCCGGGCGCTAGCGACACAAGAGACCCAGTACTTC. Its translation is CASSRALATQETQYF.

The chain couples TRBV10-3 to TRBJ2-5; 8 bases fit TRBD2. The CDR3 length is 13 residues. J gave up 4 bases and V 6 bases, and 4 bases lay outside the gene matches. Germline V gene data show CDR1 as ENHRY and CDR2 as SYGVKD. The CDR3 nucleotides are TGTGCCATCAGGCCACTAGCGGCAGAGACCCAGTACTTC. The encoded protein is CAIRPLAAETQYF.

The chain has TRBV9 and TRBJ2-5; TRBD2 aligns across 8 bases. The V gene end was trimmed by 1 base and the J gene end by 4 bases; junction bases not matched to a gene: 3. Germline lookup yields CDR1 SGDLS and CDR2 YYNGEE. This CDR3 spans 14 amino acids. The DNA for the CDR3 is TGTGCCAGCAGCGTAACAACTAGCGGAGAGACCCAGTACTTC. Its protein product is CASSVTTSGETQYF.

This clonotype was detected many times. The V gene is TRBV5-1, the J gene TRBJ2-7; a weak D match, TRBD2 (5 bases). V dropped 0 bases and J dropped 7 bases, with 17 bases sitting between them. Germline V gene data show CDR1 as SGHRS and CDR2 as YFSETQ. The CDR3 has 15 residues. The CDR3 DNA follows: TGCGCCAGCAGCTTGGCCTCTAGCCCATCCGGAGAGCAGTACTTC. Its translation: CASSLASSPSGEQYF.

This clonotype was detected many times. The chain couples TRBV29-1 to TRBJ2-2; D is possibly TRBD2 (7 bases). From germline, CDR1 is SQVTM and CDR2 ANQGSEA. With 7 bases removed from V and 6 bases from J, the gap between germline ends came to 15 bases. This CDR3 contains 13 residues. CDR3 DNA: TGCAGCGCCGATGGGGGGGCCCCCGGGGAGCTGTTTTTT. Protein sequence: CSADGGAPGELFF.

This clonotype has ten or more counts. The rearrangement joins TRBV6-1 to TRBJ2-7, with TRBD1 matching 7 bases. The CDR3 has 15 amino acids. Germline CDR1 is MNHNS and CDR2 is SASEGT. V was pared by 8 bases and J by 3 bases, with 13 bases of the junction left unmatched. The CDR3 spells CASHPGDRVFYEQYF. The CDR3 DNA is TGTGCCAGCCATCCAGGGGACAGAGTTTTCTACGAGCAGTACTTC.

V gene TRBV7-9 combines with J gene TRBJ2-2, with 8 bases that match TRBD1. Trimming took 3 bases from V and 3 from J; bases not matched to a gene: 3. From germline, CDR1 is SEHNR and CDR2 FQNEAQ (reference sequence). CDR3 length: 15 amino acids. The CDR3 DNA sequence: TGTGCCAGCAGCTTCACACAGGGGGACACCGGGGAGCTGTTTTTT. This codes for CASSFTQGDTGELFF.

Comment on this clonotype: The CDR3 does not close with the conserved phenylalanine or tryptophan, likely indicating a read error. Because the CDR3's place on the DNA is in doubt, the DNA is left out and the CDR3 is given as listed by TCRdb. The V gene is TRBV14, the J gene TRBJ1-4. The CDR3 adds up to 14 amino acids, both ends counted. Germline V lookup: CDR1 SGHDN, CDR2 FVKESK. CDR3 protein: CASSQGLNPGRSDY.

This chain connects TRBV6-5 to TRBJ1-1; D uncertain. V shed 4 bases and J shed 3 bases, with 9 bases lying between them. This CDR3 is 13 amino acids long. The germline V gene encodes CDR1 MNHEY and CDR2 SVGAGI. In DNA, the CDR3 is TGTGCCAGCAGTTTCTGGCTAGACACTGAAGCTTTCTTT. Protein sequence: CASSFWLDTEAFF.

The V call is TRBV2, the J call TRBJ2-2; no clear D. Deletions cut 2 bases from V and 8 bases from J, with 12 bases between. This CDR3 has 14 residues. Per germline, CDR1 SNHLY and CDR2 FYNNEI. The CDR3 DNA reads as TGTGCCAGCAGTGAAATCCGGCTAGAAGGGGAGCTGTTTTTT. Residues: CASSEIRLEGELFF.

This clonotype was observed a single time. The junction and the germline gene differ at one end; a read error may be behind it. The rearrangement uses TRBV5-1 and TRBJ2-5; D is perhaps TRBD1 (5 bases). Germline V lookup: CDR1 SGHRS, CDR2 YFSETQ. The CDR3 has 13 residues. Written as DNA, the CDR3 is TGCACCAGCAGCCAGGGCAGGGTAGAGACCCAGTACTTC. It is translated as CTSSQGRVETQYF.

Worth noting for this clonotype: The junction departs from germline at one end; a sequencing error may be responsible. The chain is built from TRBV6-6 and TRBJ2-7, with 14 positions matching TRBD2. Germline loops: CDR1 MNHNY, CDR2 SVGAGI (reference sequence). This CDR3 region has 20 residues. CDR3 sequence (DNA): TGTGCCAGCAGTTACGAAATGACTAGCGGGAGGGCCATCACAACCTACGAGCACTGCTTC. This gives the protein CASSYEMTSGRAITTYEHCF.

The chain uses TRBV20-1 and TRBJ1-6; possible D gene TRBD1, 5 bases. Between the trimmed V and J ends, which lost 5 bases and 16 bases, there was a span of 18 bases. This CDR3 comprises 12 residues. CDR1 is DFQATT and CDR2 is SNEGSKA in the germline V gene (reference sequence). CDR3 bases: TGCAGTGCTTGGGACGGTGTGGGGGTGCTCCACTTT. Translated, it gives CSAWDGVGVLHF.

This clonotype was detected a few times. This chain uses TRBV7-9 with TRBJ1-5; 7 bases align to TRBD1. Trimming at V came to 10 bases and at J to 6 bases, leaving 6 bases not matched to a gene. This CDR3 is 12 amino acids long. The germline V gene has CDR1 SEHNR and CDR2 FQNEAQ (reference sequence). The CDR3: CATLTGSQPQHF. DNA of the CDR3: TGTGCCACTCTGACAGGGTCTCAGCCCCAGCATTTT.

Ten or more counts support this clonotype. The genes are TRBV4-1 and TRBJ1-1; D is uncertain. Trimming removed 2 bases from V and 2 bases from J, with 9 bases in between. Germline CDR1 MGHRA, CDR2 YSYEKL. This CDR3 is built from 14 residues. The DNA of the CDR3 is TGCGCCAGCAGCCAAAGTATGGATAACACTGAAGCTTTCTTT. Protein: CASSQSMDNTEAFF.

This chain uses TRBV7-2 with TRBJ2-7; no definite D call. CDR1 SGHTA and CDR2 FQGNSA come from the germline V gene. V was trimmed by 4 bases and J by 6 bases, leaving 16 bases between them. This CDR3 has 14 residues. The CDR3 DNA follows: TGTGCCAGCAGCTCCCGACTTGGAGACCTCGAGCAGTACTTC. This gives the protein CASSSRLGDLEQYF.

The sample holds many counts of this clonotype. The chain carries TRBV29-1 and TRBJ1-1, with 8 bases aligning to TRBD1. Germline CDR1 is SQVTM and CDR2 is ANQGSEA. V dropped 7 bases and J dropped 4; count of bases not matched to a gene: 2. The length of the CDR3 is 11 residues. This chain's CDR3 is CSADRGTEAFF. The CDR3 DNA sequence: TGCAGCGCCGACAGGGGCACTGAAGCTTTCTTT. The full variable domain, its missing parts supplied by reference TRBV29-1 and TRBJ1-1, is SAVISQKPSRDICQRGTSLTIQCQVDSQVTMMFWYRQQPGQSLTLIATANQGSEATYESGFVIDKFPISRPNLTFSTLTVSNMSPEDSSIYLCSADRGTEAFFGQGTRLTVV.